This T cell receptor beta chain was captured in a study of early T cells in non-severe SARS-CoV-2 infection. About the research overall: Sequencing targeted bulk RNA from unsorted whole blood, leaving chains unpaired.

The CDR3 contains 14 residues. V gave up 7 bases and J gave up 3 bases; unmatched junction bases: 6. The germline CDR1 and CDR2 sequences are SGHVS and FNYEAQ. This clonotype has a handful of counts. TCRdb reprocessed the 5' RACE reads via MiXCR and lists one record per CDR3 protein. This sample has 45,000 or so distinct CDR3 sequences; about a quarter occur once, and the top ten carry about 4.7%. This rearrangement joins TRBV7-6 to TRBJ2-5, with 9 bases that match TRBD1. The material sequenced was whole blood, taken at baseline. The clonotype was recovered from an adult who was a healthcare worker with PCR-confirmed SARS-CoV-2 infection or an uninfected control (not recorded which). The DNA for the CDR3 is TGTGCCAGCACCAGGGGACAGGGCGAAGAGACCCAGTACTTC. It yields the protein CASTRGQGEETQYF.